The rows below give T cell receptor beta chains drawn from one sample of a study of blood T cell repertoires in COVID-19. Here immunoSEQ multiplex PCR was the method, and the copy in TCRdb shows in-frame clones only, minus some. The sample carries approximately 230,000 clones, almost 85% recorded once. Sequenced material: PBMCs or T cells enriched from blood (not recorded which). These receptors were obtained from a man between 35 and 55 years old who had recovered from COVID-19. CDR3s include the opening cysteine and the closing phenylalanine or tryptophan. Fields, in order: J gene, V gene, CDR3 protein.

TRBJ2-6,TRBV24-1,CATGDSFSGANVLTF
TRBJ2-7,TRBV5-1,CAIPGTSDHEQYF
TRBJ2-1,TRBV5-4,CASSLGGLNNEQFF
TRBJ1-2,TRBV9,CASSATPTGNYGYTF
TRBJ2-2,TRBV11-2,CASSLARLAGLANTGELFF
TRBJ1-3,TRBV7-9,CASSPRGFGNTIYF
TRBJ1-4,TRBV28,CASSLGRAEKLFF
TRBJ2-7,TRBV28,CASASGSQFYEQYF
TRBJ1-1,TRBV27,CASSLGEGTEAFF
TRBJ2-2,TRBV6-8,CASSYSRPTRELFF
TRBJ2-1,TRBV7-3,CASSPRLRGEDEQFF
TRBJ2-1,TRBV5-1,CASSFDPPGQGLNEQFF
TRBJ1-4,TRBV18,CASSPSGTTNEKLFF
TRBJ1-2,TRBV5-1,CASSSETGTGVHTF
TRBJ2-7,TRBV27,CASSFGLADYEQYF
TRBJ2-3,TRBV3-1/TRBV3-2,CASSPPGAGPDTQYF
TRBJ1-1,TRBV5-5,CASSHGQTEAFF
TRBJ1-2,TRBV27,CASRTPGRGLSYTF
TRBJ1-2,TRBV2,CASLGRVYGYTF
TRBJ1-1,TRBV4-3,CASSQEGTVEAFF
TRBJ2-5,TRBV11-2,CASTDGGFNPQYF
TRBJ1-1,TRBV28,CATLDISEAFF
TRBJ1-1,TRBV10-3,CAIRIDRGGTEAFF
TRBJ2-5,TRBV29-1,CSVDKGSGTQYF
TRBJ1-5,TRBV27,CASSLKGTGFNQPQHF
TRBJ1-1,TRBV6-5,CASRRDSREAFF
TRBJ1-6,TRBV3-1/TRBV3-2,CASSQGGRGGIPLHF
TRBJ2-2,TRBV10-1,CASSDSATGELFF
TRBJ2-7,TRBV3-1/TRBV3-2,CASSHYRTGRAYEQYF
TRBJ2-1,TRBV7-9,CASSLGMRVENEQFF
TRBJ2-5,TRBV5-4,CASSWGGTSGLQETQYF
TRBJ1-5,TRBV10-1,CASSNPGSKSNQPQHF
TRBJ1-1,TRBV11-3,CASSEGSRGTEAFF
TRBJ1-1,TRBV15,CATSFRSSGGRGGYTEAFF
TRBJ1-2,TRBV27,CASSLVPGGRYTF
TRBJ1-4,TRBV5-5,CASSFWGGTTNEKLFF
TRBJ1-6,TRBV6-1,CASSVNPGQWSNSPLHF
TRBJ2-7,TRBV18,CASSPGLAAYEQYF
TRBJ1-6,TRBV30,CAWRQGVNNSPLHF
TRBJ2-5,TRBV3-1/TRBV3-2,CASSKHLGETQYF
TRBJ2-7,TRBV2,CASRVGRSSYEQYF
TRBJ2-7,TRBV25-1,CASSGVGQTSVSYEQYF
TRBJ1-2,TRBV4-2,CASSQAVMGAAGSYGYTF
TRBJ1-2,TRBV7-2,CASSVRSYGYTF
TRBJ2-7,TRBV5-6,CASSSKRGGHHEQYF
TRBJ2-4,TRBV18,CASSPRTSVLKNIQYF
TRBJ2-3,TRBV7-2,CASSPSGGNTQYF
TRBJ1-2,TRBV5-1,CASSLQGDYGYTF
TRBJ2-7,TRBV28,CASGIREQYF
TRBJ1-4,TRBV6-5,CASEAGTGGEKLFF
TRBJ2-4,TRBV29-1,CSVGERGNIQYF
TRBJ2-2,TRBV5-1,CASRSGTLNTGELFF
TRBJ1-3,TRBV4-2,CASSQDQGTSGNTIYF
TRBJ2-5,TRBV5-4,CASQIQETQYF
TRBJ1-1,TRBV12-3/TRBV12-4,CASSWDRDTEAFF